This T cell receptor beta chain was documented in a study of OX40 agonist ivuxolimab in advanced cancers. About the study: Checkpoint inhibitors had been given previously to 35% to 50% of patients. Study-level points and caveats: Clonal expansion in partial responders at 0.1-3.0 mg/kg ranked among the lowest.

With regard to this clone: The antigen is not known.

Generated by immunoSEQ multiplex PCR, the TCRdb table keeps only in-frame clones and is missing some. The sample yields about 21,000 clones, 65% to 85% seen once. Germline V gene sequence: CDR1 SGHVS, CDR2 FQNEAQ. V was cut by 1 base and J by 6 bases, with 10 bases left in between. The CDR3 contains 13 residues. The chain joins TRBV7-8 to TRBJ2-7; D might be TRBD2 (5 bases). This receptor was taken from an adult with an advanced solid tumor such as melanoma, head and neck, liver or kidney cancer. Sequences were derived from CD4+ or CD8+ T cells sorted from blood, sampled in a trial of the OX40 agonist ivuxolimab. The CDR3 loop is CASSLGYGGEQYF. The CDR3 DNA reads TGTGCCAGCAGCTTAGGCTACGGAGGCGAGCAGTACTTC.